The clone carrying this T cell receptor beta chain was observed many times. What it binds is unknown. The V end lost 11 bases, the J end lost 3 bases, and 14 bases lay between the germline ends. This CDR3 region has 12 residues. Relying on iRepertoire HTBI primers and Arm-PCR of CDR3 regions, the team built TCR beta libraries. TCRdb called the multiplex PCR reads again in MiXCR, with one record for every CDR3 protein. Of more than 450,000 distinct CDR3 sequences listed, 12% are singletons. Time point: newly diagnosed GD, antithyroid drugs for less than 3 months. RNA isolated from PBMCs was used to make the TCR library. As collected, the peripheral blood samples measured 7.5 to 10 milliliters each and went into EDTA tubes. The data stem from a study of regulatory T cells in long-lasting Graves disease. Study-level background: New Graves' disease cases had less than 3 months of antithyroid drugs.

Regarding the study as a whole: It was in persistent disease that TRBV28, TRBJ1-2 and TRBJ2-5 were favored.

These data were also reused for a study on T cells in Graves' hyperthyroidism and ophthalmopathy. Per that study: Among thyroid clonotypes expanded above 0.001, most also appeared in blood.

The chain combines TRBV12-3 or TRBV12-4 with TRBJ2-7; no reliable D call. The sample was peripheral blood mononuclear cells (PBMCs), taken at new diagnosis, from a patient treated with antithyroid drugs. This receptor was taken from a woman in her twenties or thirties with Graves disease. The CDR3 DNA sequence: TGTGCCTCTGCTGAGCCATTCTACGAGCAGTACTTC. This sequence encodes CASAEPFYEQYF.